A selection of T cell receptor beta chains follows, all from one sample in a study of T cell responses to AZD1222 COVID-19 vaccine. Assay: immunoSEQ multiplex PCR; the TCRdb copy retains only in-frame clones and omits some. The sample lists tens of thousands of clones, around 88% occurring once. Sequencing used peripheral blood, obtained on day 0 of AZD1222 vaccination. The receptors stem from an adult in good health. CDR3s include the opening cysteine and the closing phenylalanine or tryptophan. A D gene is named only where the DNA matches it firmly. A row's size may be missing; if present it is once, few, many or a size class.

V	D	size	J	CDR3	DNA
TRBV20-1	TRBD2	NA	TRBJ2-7	CSASGLADSYEQYF	TGCAGTGCTAGTGGACTAGCAGATTCCTACGAGCAGTACTTC
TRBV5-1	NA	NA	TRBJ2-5	CAHAGAQYF	TGCGCCCACGCTGGGGCCCAGTACTTC
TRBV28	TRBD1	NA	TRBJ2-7	CASSSPTGTYEQYF	TGTGCCAGCAGTTCTCCGACAGGGACCTACGAGCAGTACTTC
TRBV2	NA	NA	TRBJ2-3	CASIPHWGTDTQYF	TGTGCCAGCATCCCCCACTGGGGCACAGATACGCAGTATTTT
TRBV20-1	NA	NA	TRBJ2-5	CSASDRPRGNIETQYF	TGCAGTGCTAGTGATAGGCCGCGGGGAAACATCGAGACCCAGTACTTC
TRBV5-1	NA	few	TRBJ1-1	CASSLAQGYTEAFF	TGCGCCAGCAGCTTGGCCCAGGGCTACACTGAAGCTTTCTTT
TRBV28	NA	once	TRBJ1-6	CASSFQGAGLSLHF	TGTGCCAGCAGTTTTCAGGGAGCAGGTTTGTCCCTCCACTTT
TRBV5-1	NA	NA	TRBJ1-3	CASRPQGTGNTIYF	TGCGCCAGCAGGCCCCAGGGTACCGGAAACACCATATATTTT
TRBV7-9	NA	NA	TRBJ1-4	CASSLVRQGAWSNEKLFF	TGTGCCAGCAGCTTAGTAAGGCAGGGTGCGTGGAGTAATGAAAAACTGTTTTTT
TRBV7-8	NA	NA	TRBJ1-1	CASSSDNLNTEAFF	TGTGCCAGCAGCTCAGACAACCTGAACACTGAAGCTTTCTTT
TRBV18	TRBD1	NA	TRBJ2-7	CASRQGPYEQYF	TGTGCCAGCCGACAGGGTCCTTACGAGCAGTACTTC
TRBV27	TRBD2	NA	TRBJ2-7	CASSSRATSNYEQYF	TGTGCCAGCAGTTCCCGCGCGACTAGCAATTACGAGCAGTACTTC
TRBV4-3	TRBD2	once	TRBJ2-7	CASSRSSGSNEQYF	TGCGCCAGCAGCCGGAGTAGCGGGAGTAACGAGCAGTACTTC
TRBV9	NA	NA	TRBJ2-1	CASSGTGTYNEQFF	TGTGCCAGCAGCGGGACCGGGACGTACAATGAGCAGTTCTTC
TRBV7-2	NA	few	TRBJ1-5	CASAGRSNQPQHF	TGTGCCAGCGCCGGGCGGAGCAATCAGCCCCAGCATTTT
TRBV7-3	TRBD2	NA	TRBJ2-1	CASSLTPAGGGYNEQFF	TGTGCCAGCAGCTTAACTCCAGCGGGAGGGGGCTACAATGAGCAGTTCTTC